The 15 T cell receptor beta chains below were found in one sample sequenced in a study of response to subunit inactivated influenza vaccine (dated by TCRdb to 2017 to 2018). Libraries were prepared through RT-PCR. The run used an Illumina HiSeq 2500. TCRdb ran its own pipeline on the public reads, namely fastp trimming at Q25 and MiXCR clone calling, and kept in-frame beta chains. For every CDR3 protein sequence, its rows merge into one entry that carries the most common genes and DNA. The sample has around 750,000 distinct CDR3 sequences on record, around 20% of them singletons. Roughly a tenth of the sample lies in the top ten. The material was PBMCs from blood, obtained roughly 5 days after vaccination. The source of these receptors is a man aged 45-60 years who received an inactivated influenza vaccine. Donor details come from another sample of the same person, matched by shared clones.

V usage is TRBV28 and J usage is TRBJ2-2, with unresolved D. Germline values: CDR1 MDHEN, CDR2 SYDVKM. Trimming took off 6 bases at V and 9 bases at J, with 17 bases between the two ends. The CDR3 totals 14 residues. In DNA form, the CDR3 reads TGTGCCAGCAGGGGTGGTGAGCGCTTCAGGGAGCTGTTTTTT. It yields the protein CASRGGERFRELFF.

This clonotype was counted only a few times. The J gene is TRBJ1-5, the V gene TRBV27; 10 positions agree with TRBD1. The CDR3 consists of 15 residues. V shed 3 bases and J 3 bases; nucleotides not matched to a gene: 2. Germline loops: CDR1 MNHEY, CDR2 SMNVEV (reference sequence). The CDR3 nucleotides are TGTGCCAGCAGTTTGGGACAGGGGAACAATCAGCCCCAGCATTTT. As protein: CASSLGQGNNQPQHF.

This sequence joins TRBV4-2 and TRBJ1-5; 9 bases are shared with TRBD1. Germline CDR1 reads LGHNA; CDR2 reads YNFKEQ. With 2 bases clipped from V and 5 bases from J, the junction kept 4 bases outside the gene matches. This CDR3 is built from 15 residues. The CDR3 region is CASSQTGGKDQPQHF. In DNA form, the CDR3 reads TGTGCCAGCAGCCAAACAGGGGGCAAGGATCAGCCCCAGCATTTT.

The table lists this clonotype with a few counts. V and J are TRBV29-1 and TRBJ2-7; D possibly uses TRBD1 or TRBD2 (7 bases each). This CDR3 has 14 residues. Trimming took 4 bases from V and 2 from J, leaving 15 bases between them. The germline gives CDR1 SQVTM, CDR2 ANQGSEA. CDR3 protein: CSVARQGGAYEQYF. The CDR3 DNA follows: TGCAGCGTTGCCCGCCAGGGGGGGGCCTACGAGCAGTACTTC.

The CDR3 DNA reads as TGTGCCAGCAGCTTATTTCAGGGGGCCAACAATGAGCAGTTCTTC. Translating it yields CASSLFQGANNEQFF. The chain couples TRBV7-8 to TRBJ2-1; 8 nucleotides line up with TRBD1. Trimming removed 2 bases from V and 5 bases from J; junction bases left unmatched: 5. Germline CDR1 SGHVS, CDR2 FQNEAQ. The CDR3 contains 15 residues.

This clonotype was seen only a few times. This chain joins TRBV5-6 and TRBJ2-2, with 8 positions matching TRBD2. V lost 4 bases to trimming and J lost 1 base; unmatched junction nucleotides: 15. Germline lookup yields CDR1 SGHDT and CDR2 YYEEEE. The CDR3 is 19 residues long. The CDR3 sequence: CASSPEGTSGSWNTGELFF. CDR3 DNA: TGTGCCAGCAGCCCGGAGGGTACTAGCGGATCTTGGAACACCGGGGAGCTGTTTTTT.

This clonotype appeared a few times. The rearrangement links TRBV7-2 to TRBJ2-7; D is uncertain. V was trimmed by 5 bases and J by 3 bases, leaving 11 bases between them. Germline CDR1 SGHTA, CDR2 FQGNSA. The CDR3 contains 13 residues. In DNA, the CDR3 is TGTGCCAGCAGCCGCCGTTACGGCTACGAGCAGTACTTC. The encoded protein is CASSRRYGYEQYF.

This clonotype was observed a few times. The chain employs TRBV28 and TRBJ2-7; possible D gene TRBD1, 6 bases. V lost 5 bases to trimming and J lost 0 bases, with 11 bases between them. This CDR3 has 14 amino acids. CDR1 MDHEN and CDR2 SYDVKM come from the germline V gene. CDR3 amino acids: CASSRDIHSYEQYF. The DNA of the CDR3 is TGTGCCAGCAGTCGGGACATCCACTCCTACGAGCAGTACTTC.

The chain links TRBV20-1 to TRBJ2-3, with TRBD2 identical over 10 bases. In germline, CDR1 is DFQATT, CDR2 SNEGSKA (reference sequence). Trimming cost V 3 bases and J 2 bases; bases outside gene matches: 5. The CDR3 has 15 amino acids. This chain's CDR3 is CSASGSGGATDTQYF. CDR3 nucleotide sequence: TGCAGTGCTAGTGGCAGCGGGGGGGCCACAGATACGCAGTATTTT.

The rearrangement uses TRBV29-1 and TRBJ2-5, with 9 bases fitting TRBD1. There are 11 residues in the CDR3. CDR1 and CDR2 from the germline V gene are SQVTM and ANQGSEA. V trimming: 8 bases; J trimming: 7 bases; junction bases outside the gene matches: 5. The CDR3 loop reads CSPKQGATQYF. CDR3 coding DNA: TGCAGCCCAAAACAGGGGGCGACCCAGTACTTC.

The table lists this clonotype with a few counts. The chain recombines TRBV7-2 with TRBJ2-7; no definite D call. The V end lost 2 bases, the J end lost 3 bases, and 5 bases lay between the germline ends. This CDR3 has 12 amino acids. In germline, CDR1 is SGHTA, CDR2 FQGNSA. CDR3 sequence reads: CASSLPDYEQYF. CDR3 nucleotides: TGTGCCAGCAGCTTACCAGACTACGAGCAGTACTTC. Full variable domain (missing parts from reference TRBV7-2 and TRBJ2-7): GAGVSQSPSNKVTEKGKDVELRCDPISGHTALYWYRQSLGQGLEFLIYFQGNSAPDKSGLPSDRFSAERTGGSVSTLTIQRTQQEDSAVYLCASSLPDYEQYFGPGTRLTVT.

The chain combines TRBV6-2 or TRBV6-3 with TRBJ1-5; D might be TRBD1 (6 bases). The CDR3 runs to 15 residues. CDR1 and CDR2 from the germline V gene are MNHEY and SVGEGT. Trimming removed 5 bases at V and 6 bases at J, with 17 bases between. CDR3 sequence (DNA): TGTGCCAGCAGTCCCTCGGAGGAGGGGGGTCAGCCCCAGCATTTT. Its protein product is CASSPSEEGGQPQHF.

There are many counts of this clonotype. The V gene is TRBV5-6, the J gene TRBJ2-5; 9 bases are shared with TRBD2. CDR1 is SGHDT and CDR2 is YYEEEE in the germline V gene. Trimming at V came to 7 bases and at J to 1 base, leaving 8 bases not matched to a gene. The CDR3 loop spans 15 amino acids. CDR3 sequence reads: CASGVRLAAQETQYF. CDR3 bases: TGTGCCAGCGGCGTTCGACTAGCGGCCCAAGAGACCCAGTACTTC.

This clonotype has just a few counts. The V gene is TRBV24-1, the J gene TRBJ1-1; D unclear. Germline V gene sequence: CDR1 KGHDR, CDR2 SFDVKD. This CDR3 is 13 amino acids long. The ends were cut back, 3 bases at V and 1 base at J, with 5 bases in the middle. The CDR3 bases are TGTGCCACCAGTGATGGAGCGAACACTGAAGCTTTCTTT. Amino acid sequence: CATSDGANTEAFF.

This clonotype has at least ten counts. The V and J genes are TRBV5-6 and TRBJ2-2; 8 nucleotides align to TRBD2. Germline V lookup: CDR1 SGHDT, CDR2 YYEEEE. CDR3 length: 15 residues. V was clipped by 4 bases and J by 3 bases; unmatched bases: 5. CDR3 in DNA: TGTGCCAGCAGCGGAGCGGGGGTTCACACCGGGGAGCTGTTTTTT. Encoded protein: CASSGAGVHTGELFF. Complete variable domain (other parts from reference TRBV5-6 and TRBJ2-2): DAGVTQSPTHLIKTRGQQVTLRCSPKSGHDTVSWYQQALGQGPQFIFQYYEEEERQRGNFPDRFSGHQFPNYSSELNVNALLLGDSALYLCASSGAGVHTGELFFGEGSRLTVL.